This TCR beta chain comes out of a study of cytomegalovirus exposure and HLA in healthy donors. General observations from the study: In an earlier analysis, about 87% or about 30%: the productive usage of most TCR beta V segments. The records held CMV serostatus as the only immune exposure information.

Donors were nominally healthy when sampled, though unrecorded immune exposures were likely. The ends were cut back, 4 bases at V and 6 bases at J, with 16 bases in the middle. From germline, CDR1 is SGHNT and CDR2 YYREEE (reference sequence). The CDR3 spans 14 residues. In the case of this clone: The antigen is unknown.

The PCR ran on 60 Vbeta and 13 Jbeta primers. In the original analysis: Later work found around 72 million unique TCR beta chains, with approximately 12 million shared. Some clones are missing from TCRdb's copy, which holds only in-frame ones; the method was immunoSEQ multiplex PCR. V and J calls and clone size are those listed in that table; D and trimming were worked out from the DNA. The sample contains around 170,000 clones, 65% to 85% of which appear only once. Specimen: PBMCs. This sequence joins TRBV5-4 and TRBJ1-2; D might be TRBD1 (6 bases). This receptor was obtained from a man aged 50 to 60 in good health and CMV-seronegative. For the CDR3, the DNA is TGTGCCAGCAGCACCGGGGGGGCTTGGAATGGCTACACCTTC. As protein: CASSTGGAWNGYTF.